The 27 T cell receptor beta chains in this list originate from one sample, sequenced in a study of T-cell memory formation after mild COVID-19. TCRdb fed the 5' RACE reads into MiXCR, producing one record per CDR3 protein. The repertoire holds 470,000 or so distinct CDR3 sequences, 15% to 20% seen once, with 12% in the top ten. Sequencing was performed on PBMCs or a T cell subset sorted from them (not recorded which). The receptors were sampled from an adult woman who had mild COVID-19 (a few samples of this study predate the infection). Cell type and time point are not known.

This clonotype was counted ten times or more. J is TRBJ2-3 and V is TRBV7-9, with TRBD2 matching 9 bases. This CDR3 comprises 18 residues. Germline V lookup: CDR1 SEHNR, CDR2 FQNEAQ (reference sequence). Losses at the gene ends were 1 base for V and 0 bases for J; bases not matched to a gene: 8. The CDR3 is CASSLGGRLAASTDTQYF. CDR3 bases: TGTGCCAGCAGCTTAGGAGGTCGACTAGCGGCAAGCACAGATACGCAGTATTTT. The whole variable domain, filled in from reference TRBV7-9 and TRBJ2-3, reads DTGVSQNPRHKITKRGQNVTFRCDPISEHNRLYWYRQTLGQGPEFLTYFQNEAQLEKSRLLSDRFSAERPKGSFSTLEIQRTEQGDSAMYLCASSLGGRLAASTDTQYFGPGTRLTVL.

This clonotype was counted at least ten times. This chain uses TRBV6-5 with TRBJ1-1; D is unresolved. The CDR3 extends over 13 amino acids. The germline V and J ends were trimmed by 4 bases and 1 base, with 7 bases remaining between them. In germline, CDR1 is MNHEY, CDR2 SVGAGI. Here the CDR3 DNA reads TGTGCCAGCAGTTTTTCATCGAACACTGAAGCTTTCTTT. Translation: CASSFSSNTEAFF.

This clonotype was seen repeatedly, ten times or more. This chain links TRBV7-9 with TRBJ2-2; D gene uncertain. The V end lost 6 bases, the J end lost 6 bases, and 5 bases lay between the germline ends. The CDR3 consists of 11 residues. The germline V gene has CDR1 SEHNR and CDR2 FQNEAQ (reference sequence). The CDR3 spells CASSSSGELFF. The CDR3 nucleotides read TGTGCCAGCAGTTCATCCGGGGAGCTGTTTTTT.

This clonotype was counted a few times. V and J are TRBV12-3 or TRBV12-4 and TRBJ2-4; no definite D call. V lost 9 bases and J lost 4, with 10 bases in between. The CDR3 extends over 12 amino acids. For the CDR3, the DNA is TGTGCCAGTGGAATTAATAAAAACATTCAGTACTTC. Its translation is CASGINKNIQYF.

This clonotype has only a few counts. CDR3 bases: TGTGCCAGCAGCGTAGCTAGCGTCACAGATACGCAGTATTTT. It translates to CASSVASVTDTQYF. The chain recombines TRBV9 with TRBJ2-3; D may be TRBD2 (6 bases). The germline CDR1 and CDR2 sequences are SGDLS and YYNGEE. The CDR3 sequence is 14 residues long. V lost 0 bases and J lost 2, with 7 bases in between. Variable domain in full (rest from reference TRBV9 and TRBJ2-3): DSGVTQTPKHLITATGQRVTLRCSPRSGDLSVYWYQQSLDQGLQFLIQYYNGEERAKGNILERFSAQQFPDLHSELNLSSLELGDSALYFCASSVASVTDTQYFGPGTRLTVL.

This clonotype was seen only a few times. The rearrangement links TRBV11-3 to TRBJ2-5; D is perhaps TRBD2 (5 bases). The CDR3 sequence is 14 residues long. Looked up from germline, CDR1 is SGHNT and CDR2 is YENEEA. V dropped 5 bases and J dropped 4 bases, with 14 bases sitting between them. Here the CDR3 DNA reads TGTGCCAGCAGCCAAGTCCGGGGTAGAGAGACCCAGTACTTC. It specifies CASSQVRGRETQYF.

This clonotype was seen only a few times. This chain links TRBV5-5 with TRBJ2-3; the D gene could be TRBD1 or TRBD2 (6 bases each). The germline V and J ends were trimmed by 6 bases and 5 bases, with 13 bases remaining between them. The CDR3 totals 13 residues. Germline-derived CDR1 and CDR2 are SGHKS and YYEKEE (reference sequence). The CDR3 is CASKKGGQDTQYF. The CDR3 DNA sequence: TGTGCCAGCAAAAAGGGGGGCCAAGATACGCAGTATTTT.

The gene calls are TRBV7-2 and TRBJ1-4; D is uncertain. V was clipped by 3 bases and J by 5 bases, with 16 bases between them. This CDR3 is built from 16 residues. Germline V CDR1 and CDR2: SGHTA, FQGNSA. This CDR3 reads CASSFGGGRMNEKLFF. CDR3 nucleotides: TGTGCCAGCAGCTTCGGTGGCGGACGGATGAATGAAAAACTGTTTTTT.

V gene TRBV10-3 combines with J gene TRBJ2-1; 14 bases align to TRBD2. This CDR3 comprises 14 residues. CDR1 and CDR2 from the germline V gene are ENHRY and SYGVKD. With V trimmed by 7 bases and J by 6 bases, 2 bases remained unmatched. The CDR3 coding sequence is TGTGCCATCATGGGACTAGCGGGAGCCAATGAGCAGTTCTTC. This gives the protein CAIMGLAGANEQFF.

This chain joins TRBV6-1 and TRBJ1-2; weak D call: TRBD1 (5 bases). CDR1 MNHNS and CDR2 SASEGT come from the germline V gene. The V end lost 2 bases, the J end lost 1 base, and 5 bases lay between the germline ends. CDR3 length: 13 residues. The CDR3: CASSEQGNYGYTF. In DNA form, the CDR3 reads TGTGCCAGCAGTGAACAGGGTAACTATGGCTACACCTTC.

The V gene is TRBV6-1, the J gene TRBJ2-1; TRBD1 aligns across 9 bases. Germline trimming cut 4 bases from V and 7 bases from J; bases unmatched to any gene: 8. Germline V gene sequence: CDR1 MNHNS, CDR2 SASEGT. The CDR3 extends over 15 amino acids. This CDR3 reads CASSGRDRVWNEQFF. The CDR3 DNA follows: TGTGCCAGCAGTGGCCGGGACAGGGTCTGGAATGAGCAGTTCTTC.

Ten or more counts support this clonotype. The chain recombines TRBV20-1 with TRBJ1-1, with TRBD1 as a possible D gene (5 bases). CDR1 and CDR2 from the germline V gene are DFQATT and SNEGSKA (reference sequence). This CDR3 comprises 14 residues. CDR3 nucleotide sequence: TGCAGAGCCCTTAGGGGCGGAATGAACACTGAAGCTTTCTTT. Translated, it gives CRALRGGMNTEAFF.

In DNA, the CDR3 is TGTGCCAGCGCCTTTGGGGGCAACGAAGCTTTCTTT. It translates to CASAFGGNEAFF. The gene calls are TRBV18 and TRBJ1-1, with D perhaps matching TRBD1 (6 bases). From germline, CDR1 is KGHSH and CDR2 LQKENI. Trimming removed 8 bases from V and 8 bases from J, with 15 bases in between. The CDR3 consists of 12 residues.

The V and J genes are TRBV4-1 and TRBJ2-1; the D gene is possibly TRBD2 (6 bases). The V gene's germline CDR1 is MGHRA and CDR2 YSYEKL. The CDR3 loop spans 17 amino acids. V dropped 1 base and J dropped 6 bases, with 19 bases sitting between them. In DNA, the CDR3 is TGCGCCAGCAGCCAAGGCTACCCTTCTAGCGCCTTCAATGAGCAGTTCTTC. This gives the protein CASSQGYPSSAFNEQFF.

This clonotype was detected a few times. The V call is TRBV19, the J call TRBJ2-2; D tentatively fits TRBD1 or TRBD2 (5 bases each). Trimming left V 3 bases short and J 6 bases short, with 8 bases between. The CDR3 is made up of 13 amino acids. Germline V gene lookup returns CDR1 LNHDA and CDR2 SQIVND (reference sequence). CDR3 nucleotide sequence: TGTGCCAGTAGTATTGGGGGTGCCGGGGAGCTGTTTTTT. It is translated as CASSIGGAGELFF.

The CDR3 loop reads CAWSVQGQSTDTQYF. In DNA form, the CDR3 reads TGTGCCTGGAGTGTACAGGGGCAAAGCACAGATACGCAGTATTTT. The chain is built from TRBV30 and TRBJ2-3; 7 bases match TRBD1. The length of the CDR3 is 15 residues. Germline V CDR1 and CDR2: GTSNPN, SVGIG (reference sequence). With 0 bases clipped from V and 0 bases from J, the junction kept 3 bases outside the gene matches.

This chain's CDR3 is CASSQVSDRGRWTQYF. The DNA for the CDR3 is TGTGCCAGCAGCCAAGTATCGGACAGGGGGCGATGGACGCAGTATTTT. V usage is TRBV3-1 and J usage is TRBJ2-3; 11 nucleotides align to TRBD1. The CDR3 covers 16 residues. The junction had 9 bases not matched to a gene; V was cut back by 1 base and J by 9 bases. CDR1 is LGHDT, CDR2 YNNKEL, per germline (reference sequence).

This clonotype was seen ten or more times. V usage is TRBV12-3 or TRBV12-4 and J usage is TRBJ2-2; 9 bases line up with TRBD2. The trim removed 5 bases at V and 1 base at J, leaving 2 bases unmatched. This CDR3 has 15 residues. Written as DNA, the CDR3 is TGTGCCAGCAGTCGAGCGGGGGGGAACACCGGGGAGCTGTTTTTT. Its translation: CASSRAGGNTGELFF.

This clonotype has at least ten counts. The rearrangement joins TRBV15 to TRBJ2-4; 8 nucleotides match TRBD2. CDR1 and CDR2 from the germline V gene are LNHNV and YYDKDF (reference sequence). The CDR3 has 16 amino acids. V gave up 1 base and J gave up 6 bases; unmatched junction bases: 8. Here the CDR3 DNA reads TGTGCCACCAGCAGAGTGGTAGGGCTAGCGGGAAACATTCAGTACTTC. Translating gives CATSRVVGLAGNIQYF.

Comment on this clonotype: One junction end does not reproduce the germline sequence, and a read error may be involved. The chain is built from TRBV13 and TRBJ2-7; D possibly matches TRBD1 or TRBD2 (5 bases each). The CDR3 runs to 16 residues. Germline-derived CDR1 and CDR2 are PRHDT and FYEKMQ (reference sequence). CDR3 amino acids: CDSSLGRMVSSYEQYF. CDR3 DNA: TGTGACAGCAGCTTGGGACGGATGGTTAGCTCCTACGAGCAGTACTTC.

The table lists this clonotype with a few counts. This chain connects TRBV7-9 to TRBJ2-1; possible D gene TRBD1, 5 bases. The CDR3 has 17 amino acids. The germline V gene has CDR1 SEHNR and CDR2 FQNEAQ (reference sequence). V dropped 0 bases and J dropped 0 bases, with 12 bases sitting between them. In DNA form, the CDR3 reads TGTGCCAGCAGCTTAGCATGGGGCTCGAGCTCCTACAATGAGCAGTTCTTC. Translated, it gives CASSLAWGSSSYNEQFF.

This chain uses TRBV5-1 with TRBJ2-2; D call uncertain. The CDR3 covers 13 residues. Trimming took off 3 bases at V and 4 bases at J, with 7 bases between the two ends. Germline V gene lookup returns CDR1 SGHRS and CDR2 YFSETQ. CDR3 region: CASSSLVTGELFF. The CDR3 bases are TGCGCCAGCAGCTCATTGGTCACCGGGGAGCTGTTTTTT.

The rearrangement joins TRBV7-9 to TRBJ2-1; possibly TRBD1 or TRBD2 for D (5 bases each). This CDR3 spans 13 amino acids. The ends were cut back, 2 bases at V and 9 bases at J, with 11 bases in the middle. The germline CDR1 and CDR2 sequences are SEHNR and FQNEAQ (reference sequence). This chain's CDR3 is CASSLMGVGEQFF. The DNA of the CDR3 is TGTGCCAGCAGCTTAATGGGGGTGGGTGAGCAGTTCTTC.

The genes are TRBV5-1 and TRBJ1-1; a possible D gene is TRBD1 (5 bases). The V gene lost 4 bases and the J gene lost 4 bases, with 11 bases spanning the gap. Germline values: CDR1 SGHRS, CDR2 YFSETQ. The CDR3 has 13 amino acids. As DNA, the CDR3 is TGCGCCAGCAGCGGGGACCCAAGCACTGAAGCTTTCTTT. Its translation is CASSGDPSTEAFF.

This clonotype was observed at least ten times. The chain recombines TRBV7-6 with TRBJ2-5; the D is unclear. This CDR3 is 11 amino acids long. Trimming pared 5 bases from V and 5 bases from J, leaving 6 bases between. Germline-derived CDR1 and CDR2 are SGHVS and FNYEAQ. The CDR3 DNA is TGTGCCAGCAGCACGGTGGAGACCCAGTACTTC. Encoded protein: CASSTVETQYF.

This clonotype has a handful of counts. The chain links TRBV3-1 to TRBJ2-1; D might be TRBD2 (6 bases). CDR3 size: 15 residues. CDR1 is LGHDT, CDR2 YNNKEL, per germline (reference sequence). V lost 4 bases, J lost 4 bases, and 14 bases lay in between. DNA of the CDR3: TGTGCCAGCAGCCGGTACGGGGGTGCGTACAATGAGCAGTTCTTC. Its translation: CASSRYGGAYNEQFF.

This clonotype was seen a handful of times. The chain links TRBV5-1 to TRBJ1-5, with D possibly matching TRBD1 (5 bases). V shed 4 bases and J shed 7 bases, with 12 bases lying between them. Germline V gives CDR1 SGHRS, CDR2 YFSETQ. This CDR3 is 13 amino acids long. The CDR3 coding sequence is TGCGCCAGCAGCACCGCGGGGGAACAGCCCCAGCATTTT. It codes for CASSTAGEQPQHF.